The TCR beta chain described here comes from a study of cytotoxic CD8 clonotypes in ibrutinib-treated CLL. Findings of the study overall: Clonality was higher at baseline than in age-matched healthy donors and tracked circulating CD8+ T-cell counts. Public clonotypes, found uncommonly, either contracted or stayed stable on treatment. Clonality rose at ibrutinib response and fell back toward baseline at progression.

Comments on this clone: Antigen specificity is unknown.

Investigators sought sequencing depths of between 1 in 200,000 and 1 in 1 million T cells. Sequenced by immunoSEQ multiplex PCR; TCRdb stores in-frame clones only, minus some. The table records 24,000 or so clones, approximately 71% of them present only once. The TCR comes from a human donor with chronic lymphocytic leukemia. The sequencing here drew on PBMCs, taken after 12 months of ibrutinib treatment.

The CDR3 DNA follows: TGTGCCAGTAGCAGGGGGGCCAACTATGGCTACACCTTC. Amino acid sequence: CASSRGANYGYTF. This rearrangement joins TRBV19 to TRBJ1-2, with 7 bases lining up with TRBD1. The germline V gene encodes CDR1 LNHDA and CDR2 SQIVND (reference sequence). Germline trimming cut 6 bases from V and 2 bases from J; bases unmatched to any gene: 3. CDR3 length equals 13 residues.